This TCR beta chain derives from a study of T cell clonotyping in hematopoietic cell transplantation. Study-wide results and caveats: Graft donor and pretransplant recipient Inverse Simpson Index values predicted broader posttransplant TCR diversity. Pathologically expanded recipient clonotypes increased progressively from day 30 to day 180 as diversity fell.

Per germline, CDR1 SGHTA and CDR2 FQGNSA. The CDR3 length is 14 residues. J was trimmed by 2 bases and V by 10 bases; bases with no gene match: 10. Time point in this sample: recipient sample about 28 days before transplant, after cytoreduction. The table lists this clone with a count of one. Antigen: not known. Only in-frame clones appear in the TCRdb table, and some are missing; sequencing was by immunoSEQ multiplex PCR. Of around 25,000 clones listed, 80% to 90% are singletons. The sequencing here drew on peripheral blood mononuclear cells, taken before stem cell transplant. The J gene is TRBJ2-7, the V gene TRBV7-2, with 8 bases lining up with TRBD2. This clonotype was obtained from an older woman with acute myeloid leukemia. Some clones in this sample may be carry-over from other donors' samples. CDR3 in amino acids: CATRKGSGTYEQYF. CDR3 DNA sequence: TGTGCCACCAGGAAGGGTAGCGGGACCTACGAGCAGTACTTC.